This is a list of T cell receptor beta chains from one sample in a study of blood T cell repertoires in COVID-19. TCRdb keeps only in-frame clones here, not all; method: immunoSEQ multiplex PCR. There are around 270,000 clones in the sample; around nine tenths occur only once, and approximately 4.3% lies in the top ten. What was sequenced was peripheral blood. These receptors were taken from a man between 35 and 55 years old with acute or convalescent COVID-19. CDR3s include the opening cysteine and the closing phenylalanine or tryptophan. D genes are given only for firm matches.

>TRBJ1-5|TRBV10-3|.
CATQRSLGQPQHF
TGTGCCACCCAGCGCAGTTTGGGTCAGCCCCAGCATTTT
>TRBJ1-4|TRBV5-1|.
CASSLAAGATNEKLFF
TGCGCCAGCAGCTTGGCGGCGGGCGCAACTAATGAAAAACTGTTTTTT
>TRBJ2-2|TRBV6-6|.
CASSYAGTGELFF
TGTGCCAGCAGTTACGCGGGGACCGGGGAGCTGTTTTTT
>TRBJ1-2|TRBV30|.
CAWSGKGVANYGYTF
TGTGCCTGGAGTGGGAAGGGGGTAGCTAACTATGGCTACACCTTC
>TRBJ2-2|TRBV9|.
CASSVDLESTGELFF
TGTGCCAGCAGCGTAGACCTGGAGAGCACCGGAGAGCTGTTTTTT
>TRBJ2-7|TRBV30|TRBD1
CAWSLGQGVYEQYF
TGTGCCTGGAGTTTGGGACAGGGGGTCTACGAGCAGTACTTC
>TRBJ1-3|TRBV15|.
CATSRGGGEGNTIYF
TGTGCCACCAGCAGAGGTGGAGGGGAGGGAAACACCATATATTTT
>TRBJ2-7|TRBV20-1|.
CSASIPGVWHEQYF
TGCAGTGCTAGTATCCCGGGGGTCTGGCACGAGCAGTACTTC
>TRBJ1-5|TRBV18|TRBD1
CASSWGGQGGNQPQHF
TGTGCCAGCTCATGGGGTGGACAGGGGGGCAATCAGCCCCAGCATTTT
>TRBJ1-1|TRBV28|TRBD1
CASTWGQGTEAFF
TGTGCCAGCACTTGGGGACAGGGGACTGAAGCTTTCTTT
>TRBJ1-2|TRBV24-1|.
CATSAGYGYTF
TGTGCCACCAGTGCCGGTTATGGCTACACCTTC
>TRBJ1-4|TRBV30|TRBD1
CAWRGRQGRVEKLFF
TGTGCCTGGAGGGGTCGACAGGGCCGGGTGGAAAAACTGTTTTTT
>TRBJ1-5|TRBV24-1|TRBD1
CATSTRDSINQPQHF
TGTGCCACCAGTACCCGGGACAGCATTAATCAGCCCCAGCATTTT
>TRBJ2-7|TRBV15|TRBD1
CATGGQGRNEQYF
TGTGCCACCGGGGGACAGGGTAGAAACGAGCAGTACTTC
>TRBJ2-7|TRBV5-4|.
CASSPDAGGYYEQYF
TGTGCCAGCAGCCCGGACGCAGGGGGGTACTACGAGCAGTACTTC
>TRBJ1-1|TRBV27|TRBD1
CASRRQGASHSTEAFF
TGTGCCAGCAGGAGGCAGGGGGCCAGTCATAGCACTGAAGCTTTCTTT
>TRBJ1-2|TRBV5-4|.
CASNYFRGGGIYGYTF
TGTGCCAGCAACTACTTCAGAGGCGGCGGAATCTATGGCTACACCTTC